This TCR beta chain appears in the sequencing data of a study of blood T cell repertoires in COVID-19. Whole-study context: Both acute and convalescent COVID-19 samples were obtained from the United States, Italy and Spain. Sources were T cells, B-cell-depleted T cells, or PBMCs; the material itself was cDNA or gDNA.

CDR3 length: 16 amino acids. The J segment lost 4 bases and the V segment lost 2 bases, leaving 6 bases of the junction unmatched. CDR1 and CDR2 from the germline V gene are MNHNY and SVGAGI (reference sequence). Data came from immunoSEQ multiplex PCR; TCRdb stores just in-frame clones and leaves some out. Of some 83,000 clones in the sample, about four fifths are singletons; the top ten hold 20% to 25%. The chain links TRBV6-6 to TRBJ1-4; 8 bases are shared with TRBD1. This TCR was sampled from a human donor in a cohort sampled during active COVID-19. Sequenced sample: peripheral blood. The CDR3 reads CASSYPSDRDNEKLFF. As DNA, the CDR3 is TGTGCCAGCAGTTACCCCTCGGACAGGGATAATGAAAAACTGTTTTTT.